The T cell receptor beta chain described here comes from a study of tissue T cells after allogeneic stem cell transplantation. Study conclusions and caveats: Few T cell clones were shared across patients, but motif clusters showed tissue-specific shared signatures.

The assay was immunoSEQ multiplex PCR, and TCRdb's table has in-frame clones only and misses some. This sample has roughly 50,000 clones; roughly 73% occur once, and the top ten carry roughly 0.66%. This clone occurred a few times. Its antigen is still unknown. Gene labels here are mouse ones. The CDR3 end falls 1 residue outside the read, so it is completed with the germline J gene. In germline, CDR1 is LGHNA, CDR2 YNLKQL (reference sequence). The CDR3 length is 13 residues. The germline V and J ends were trimmed by 0 bases and 6 bases, with 6 bases remaining between them. The receptor was isolated from a pool of C57BL/6 mice in good health. Sequences were obtained from sorted cells pooled from one or two spleens. The chain combines TRBV5 with TRBJ1-5; D call uncertain. The CDR3 bases that were read are TGTGCCAGCAGCCAAGAAGCAACCCAGGCTCCGCTT. Translated: CASSQEATQAPL. The CDR3 as a whole reads CASSQEATQAPLF.